The T cell receptor (beta chain) under discussion was sequenced for a study of blood T cell repertoires in COVID-19. The overall study: Collection of acute and convalescent COVID-19 samples took place in the United States, Italy and Spain. PBMCs, B-cell-depleted T cells, or T cells were the source of the cDNA or gDNA that made up the material.

Per the study methods: Quantification of nucleated cells was approximated via reference gene primer amplification. The method was immunoSEQ multiplex PCR; TCRdb's version includes in-frame clones alone and lacks a portion of them. From that table come the V and J calls and clone size; the DNA was used to work out D and trimming. The sample lists around 500,000 clones, 80% to 90% occurring once. Trimming took 1 base from V and 4 from J; bases not matched to a gene: 3. Germline V gene lookup returns CDR1 LNHDA and CDR2 SQIVND (reference sequence). CDR3 length: 15 residues. A few counts support this clone.

The source of this sequence is a human donor in a cohort sampled during active COVID-19. This chain uses TRBV19 with TRBJ1-5, with TRBD1 matching over 8 bases. The sample consisted of peripheral blood. The CDR3, as DNA: TGTGCCAGTAGTATAGGGGACAGGCCAAATCAGCCCCAGCATTTT. The encoded protein is CASSIGDRPNQPQHF.